Given below is one T cell receptor (beta chain) in context. This record belongs to a study of blood T cell repertoires in COVID-19. Overall study context: The origin of the acute and convalescent COVID-19 samples was the United States, Italy and Spain.

Authors' analysis steps: The assay estimated nucleated cells by amplifying reference gene primers. This table comes from immunoSEQ multiplex PCR, and its TCRdb copy is limited to in-frame clones, with some not included. V, J and clone size are taken as reported in that table, and D and trimming were inferred from the DNA itself. The sample contains roughly 170,000 clones, roughly 84% of which appear only once. It was during active infection that Seattle patients were enrolled and then longitudinally followed. The sequencing input was peripheral blood. The clonotype comes from a woman aged 50 to 65 with COVID-19, enrolled during active disease.

In DNA, the CDR3 is TGCGCCAGCAGCCCTGGGACAGGGGGTACGGGAAACACCATATATTTT. It translates to CASSPGTGGTGNTIYF. This chain joins TRBV5-1 and TRBJ1-3; 11 bases are a match to TRBD1. Losses at the gene ends were 4 bases for V and 4 bases for J; bases not matched to a gene: 7. The CDR3 is 16 amino acids. Per germline, CDR1 SGHRS and CDR2 YFSETQ. The whole variable domain, remainder taken from reference TRBV5-1 and TRBJ1-3, is KAGVTQTPRYLIKTRGQQVTLSCSPISGHRSVSWYQQTPGQGLQFLFEYFSETQRNKGNFPGRFSGRQFSNSRSEMNVSTLELGDSALYLCASSPGTGGTGNTIYFGEGSWLTVV.